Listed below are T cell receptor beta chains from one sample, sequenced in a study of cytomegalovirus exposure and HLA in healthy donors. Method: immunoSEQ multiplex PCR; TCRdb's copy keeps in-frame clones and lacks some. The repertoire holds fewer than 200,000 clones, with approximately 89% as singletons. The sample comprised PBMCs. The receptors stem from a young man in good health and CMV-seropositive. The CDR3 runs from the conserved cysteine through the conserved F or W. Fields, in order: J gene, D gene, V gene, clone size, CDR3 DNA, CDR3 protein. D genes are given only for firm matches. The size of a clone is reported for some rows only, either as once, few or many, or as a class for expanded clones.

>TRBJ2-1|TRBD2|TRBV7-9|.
TGTGCCAGCAGCCCCCTCGGACTAGGCGGGCGAGTTAACAATGAGCAGTTCTTC
CASSPLGLGGRVNNEQFF
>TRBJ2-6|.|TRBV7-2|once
TGTGCCAGCAGCTTTAGTGGTGGGGCCAACGTCCTGACTTTC
CASSFSGGANVLTF
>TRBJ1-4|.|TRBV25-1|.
TGTGCCAGCAGTGAGTCAGGGGTAGGGGAAAAACTGTTTTTT
CASSESGVGEKLFF
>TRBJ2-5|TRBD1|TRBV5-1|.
TGCGCCAGCAGCTTAGGACAGGGATGGAAGGAGACCCAGTACTTC
CASSLGQGWKETQYF
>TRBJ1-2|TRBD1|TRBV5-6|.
TGTGCCAGCAGCCCGACCCGGACAGGGAACTATGGCTACACCTTC
CASSPTRTGNYGYTF
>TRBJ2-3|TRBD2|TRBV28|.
TGTGCCACCCGTAGCGGGAGGGTGCAGTATTTT
CATRSGRVQYF
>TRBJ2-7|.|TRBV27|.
TGTGCCAGCAGCTACAGGGGGGGCTACGAGCAGTACTTC
CASSYRGGYEQYF
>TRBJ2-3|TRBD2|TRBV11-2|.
TGTGCCAGCAGCTTAGGACTAGCGGGAGTTCTGACAGATACGCAGTATTTT
CASSLGLAGVLTDTQYF
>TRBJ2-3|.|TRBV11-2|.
TGTGCCAGCAGCTTAGACACGGTTCCCACAGATACGCAGTATTTT
CASSLDTVPTDTQYF
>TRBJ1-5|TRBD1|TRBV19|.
TGTGCCAGTAGTAAACAGGGGTATCAGCCCCAGCATTTT
CASSKQGYQPQHF
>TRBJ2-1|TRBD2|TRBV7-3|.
TGTGCCAGCAGTTTAACCGGGACTAGCTCTAATGAGCAGTTCTTC
CASSLTGTSSNEQFF
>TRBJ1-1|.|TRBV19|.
TGTGCCAGTAGGATCGGACAAGGCGGCACTGAAGCTTTCTTT
CASRIGQGGTEAFF
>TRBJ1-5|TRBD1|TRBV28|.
TGTGCCAGCAGTTTATATCCGAGACAGGGCTTTCGGCCCCAGCATTTT
CASSLYPRQGFRPQHF
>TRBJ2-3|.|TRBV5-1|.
TGCGCCGGCCGGGTTGGGGCTAGCACAGATACGCAGTATTTT
CAGRVGASTDTQYF
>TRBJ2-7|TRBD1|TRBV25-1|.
TGTGCCAGCGGAAGACAGGGGGCTTCCCACGAGCAGTACTTC
CASGRQGASHEQYF
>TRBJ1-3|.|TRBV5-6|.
TGTGCCAGCACCCCCGGGGGACCGTATGGAAACACCATATATTTT
CASTPGGPYGNTIYF
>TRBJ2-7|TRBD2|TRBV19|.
TGTGCCAGTAGTTTTTCCGACTACTCAGCGGGGGAGCAGTACTTC
CASSFSDYSAGEQYF
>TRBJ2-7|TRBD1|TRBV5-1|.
TGCGCCAGTCATCCGGGACAGGCAGTCCACGAGCAGTACTTC
CASHPGQAVHEQYF
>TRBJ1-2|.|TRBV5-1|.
TGCGCCAGCAGTCCAGGGATTGATGGCTACACCTTC
CASSPGIDGYTF
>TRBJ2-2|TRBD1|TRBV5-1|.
TGCGCCAGCAACGAGGGGGCTGGCGGGGAGCTGTTTTTT
CASNEGAGGELFF
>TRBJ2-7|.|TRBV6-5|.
TGTGCCAGCAGTTACTCGGCCCTAGGTCGCTACGAGCAGTACTTC
CASSYSALGRYEQYF
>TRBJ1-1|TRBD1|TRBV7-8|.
TGTGCCAGCAGCTTATCTATCAGGGGGTCGGACACTGAAGCTTTCTTT
CASSLSIRGSDTEAFF
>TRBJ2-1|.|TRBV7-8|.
TGTGCCAGCAGCTTAGAGTTTCTAGGCAATGAGCAGTTCTTC
CASSLEFLGNEQFF
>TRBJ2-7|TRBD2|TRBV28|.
TGTGCCAGCAGCACCGGACTAGCGGGAGCACACGAGCAGTACTTC
CASSTGLAGAHEQYF
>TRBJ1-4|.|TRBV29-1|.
TGCAGCGTCCGGACAGAAGAAAAACTGTTTTTT
CSVRTEEKLFF